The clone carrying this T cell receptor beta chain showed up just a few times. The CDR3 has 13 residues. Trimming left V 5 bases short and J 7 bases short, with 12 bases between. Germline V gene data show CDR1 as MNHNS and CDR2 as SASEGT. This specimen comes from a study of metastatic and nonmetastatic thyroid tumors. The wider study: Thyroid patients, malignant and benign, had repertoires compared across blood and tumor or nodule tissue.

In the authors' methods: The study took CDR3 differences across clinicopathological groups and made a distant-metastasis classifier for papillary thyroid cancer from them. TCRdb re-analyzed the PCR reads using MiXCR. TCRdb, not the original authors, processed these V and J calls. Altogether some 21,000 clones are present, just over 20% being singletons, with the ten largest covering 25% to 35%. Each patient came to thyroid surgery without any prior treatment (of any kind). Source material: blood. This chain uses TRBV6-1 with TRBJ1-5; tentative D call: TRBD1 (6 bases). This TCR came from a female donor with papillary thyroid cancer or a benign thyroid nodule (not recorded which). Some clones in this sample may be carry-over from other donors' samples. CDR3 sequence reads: CASSNTGMQPQHF. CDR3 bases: TGTGCCAGCAGTAATACAGGGATGCAGCCCCAGCATTTT.